This T cell receptor (beta chain) appears in the sequencing data of a study of shared clonotypes between healthy human individuals. On the study more broadly: With ages of 18 to 49, the donors were a couple of women and a few men.

The germline V gene encodes CDR1 SGHRS and CDR2 YFSETQ. Germline trimming cut 0 bases from V and 4 bases from J; bases unmatched to any gene: 4. The CDR3 is 15 amino acids. As originally analysed: ImmunoSEQ output lacked quality scores and full-length reads, limiting matched filtering. Profiled with immunoSEQ multiplex PCR; TCRdb holds only in-frame clones, not every one. The D gene and trimming were derived from the DNA, and the V and J assignments and clone size from that table. The sample consists of roughly 2.5 million clones, approximately 92% of them appearing once. All participating donors were Caucasian adults from Nashville, Tennessee. In this sample, this clone turned up once.

The J gene is TRBJ1-2, the V gene TRBV5-1; 9 nucleotides agree with TRBD1. The clonotype comes from a man in his late teens or twenties in good health. Sequencing was performed on naive CD4+ T cells sorted from blood. Subset here: CD45RA+ positively selected. The chain's CDR3 is CASSLATTGGYGYTF. As DNA, the CDR3 is TGCGCCAGCAGCTTGGCCACGACAGGGGGCTATGGCTACACCTTC.